The 25 T cell receptor beta chains given below trace back to one sample, sequenced in a study of T cell responses to AZD1222 COVID-19 vaccine. This table comes from immunoSEQ multiplex PCR, and its TCRdb copy is limited to in-frame clones, with some not included. Of 95,000 to 110,000 clones in the sample, 85% to 95% are singletons; the top ten hold around 5%. The specimen comprised peripheral blood, sampled on day 0 of AZD1222 vaccination. These receptors came from an adult in good health.

The V and J genes are TRBV15 and TRBJ1-5; unclear D gene. V was pared by 3 bases and J by 5 bases, with 11 bases between. The CDR3 sequence is 14 residues long. CDR1 is LNHNV, CDR2 YYDKDF, per germline (reference sequence). The CDR3 sequence is CATSSYYSDQPQHF. The CDR3 nucleotides are TGTGCCACCAGCAGTTATTACAGTGATCAGCCCCAGCATTTT.

The chain links TRBV19 to TRBJ1-2; no firm D call. Germline CDR1 and CDR2: LNHDA and SQIVND (reference sequence). With 5 bases removed from V and 6 bases from J, the gap between germline ends came to 10 bases. The CDR3 runs to 12 residues. As DNA, the CDR3 is TGTGCCAGTAGTTTGGGTGCAGATGGCTACACCTTC. The encoded protein is CASSLGADGYTF.

This clone came up once. V is TRBV2 and J is TRBJ1-2; D ambiguous. Germline-derived CDR1 and CDR2 are SNHLY and FYNNEI. This CDR3 comprises 9 residues. Trimming cost V 11 bases and J 8 bases, with 9 bases left between them. CDR3 loop: CAVGRGYTF. CDR3 in DNA: TGTGCCGTTGGGAGGGGCTACACCTTC.

The chain couples TRBV3-1 (or the pseudogene TRBV3-2) to TRBJ2-7, with D hard to call. Germline CDR1 and CDR2: LGHDT and YNNKEL (reference sequence). The CDR3 is 13 amino acids. Trimming left V 1 base short and J 2 bases short, with 6 bases between. CDR3 sequence: CASSQGTAYEQYF. The DNA of the CDR3 is TGTGCCAGCAGCCAAGGGACCGCCTACGAGCAGTACTTC.

The chain recombines TRBV19 with TRBJ2-7, with 8 bases lining up with TRBD2. The CDR3 spans 15 residues. V lost 6 bases to trimming and J lost 0 bases; unmatched junction nucleotides: 7. Germline CDR1 and CDR2: LNHDA and SQIVND (reference sequence). This chain's CDR3 is CASSLDSGSSYEQYF. The CDR3 DNA reads TGTGCCAGTAGCCTTGACAGCGGGAGCTCCTACGAGCAGTACTTC.

V and J are TRBV5-1 and TRBJ1-2; 7 bases align to TRBD1. This CDR3 contains 13 residues. Germline CDR1 and CDR2: SGHRS and YFSETQ. Germline trimming cut 4 bases from V and 7 bases from J; bases unmatched to any gene: 7. The CDR3 DNA is TGCGCCAGCAGCCCCGAAGGGGGCGGTGGCTACACCTTC. Its protein product is CASSPEGGGGYTF.

The V call is TRBV5-4, the J call TRBJ2-3, with D tentatively TRBD1 (6 bases). V was trimmed by 3 bases and J by 3 bases, leaving 23 bases between them. CDR3 size: 18 residues. Germline CDR1 reads SGHNT; CDR2 reads YYREEE (reference sequence). CDR3 nucleotides: TGTGCCAGCAGCTCGGGACAAGGGCAGGTCGTGGGTACAGATACGCAGTATTTT. As protein: CASSSGQGQVVGTDTQYF.

The V and J genes are TRBV24-1 and TRBJ2-3; tentatively, D is TRBD2 (7 bases). CDR3 length: 14 residues. Deletions cut 3 bases from V and 14 bases from J, with 20 bases between. Per germline, CDR1 KGHDR and CDR2 SFDVKD. The CDR3 is CATSDPASGGRRYF. The CDR3 bases are TGTGCCACCAGTGATCCTGCTTCGGGGGGCAGGAGGTATTTT.

The chain joins TRBV7-9 to TRBJ1-1; D gene unclear. V lost 3 bases and J 10 bases, leaving 12 bases between the germline ends. The CDR3 is 12 residues long. Germline values: CDR1 SEHNR, CDR2 FQNEAQ (reference sequence). As DNA, the CDR3 is TGTGCCAGCAGCTTCGGGCGGCACGGAGCTTTCTTT. Its protein product is CASSFGRHGAFF.

V usage is TRBV4-1 and J usage is TRBJ2-3; TRBD2 agrees at 7 bases. This CDR3 comprises 16 residues. Germline V gene sequence: CDR1 MGHRA, CDR2 YSYEKL. The J segment lost 3 bases and the V segment lost 6 bases, leaving 12 bases of the junction unmatched. CDR3 coding DNA: TGCGCCAGCAGACGATCGACTAGCTGGGCGACAGATACGCAGTATTTT. As protein: CASRRSTSWATDTQYF.

This clone came up a few times. The CDR3 nucleotides are TGTGCCAGTATCCCCAACAGGGGACTGGGGGAAAAACTGTTTTTT. Encoded protein: CASIPNRGLGEKLFF. J is TRBJ1-4 and V is TRBV19, with 7 bases identical to TRBD1. Germline V gene lookup returns CDR1 LNHDA and CDR2 SQIVND (reference sequence). V was pared by 7 bases and J by 8 bases, with 13 bases of the junction left unmatched. The CDR3 is 15 residues long.

The V gene is TRBV9, the J gene TRBJ1-2; no firm D call. The length of the CDR3 is 13 residues. With 5 bases removed from V and 2 bases from J, the gap between germline ends came to 10 bases. Germline V lookup: CDR1 SGDLS, CDR2 YYNGEE. CDR3 coding DNA: TGTGCCAGCAGGGCCACAGCGAACTATGGCTACACCTTC. This gives the protein CASRATANYGYTF.

The J gene is TRBJ2-7, the V gene TRBV11-2; the D gene is possibly TRBD1 (5 bases). The V and J ends lost 1 base and 5 bases respectively, with 9 bases between them. This CDR3 has 13 residues. CDR1 and CDR2 (germline): SGHAT, FQNNGV. As DNA, the CDR3 is TGTGCCAGCAGCTTAGTCAGGGTGGACGAGCAGTACTTC. This gives the protein CASSLVRVDEQYF.

The genes are TRBV28 and TRBJ2-3, with D tentatively TRBD1 or TRBD2 (5 bases each). With 3 bases removed from V and 6 bases from J, the gap between germline ends came to 16 bases. Germline V gene sequence: CDR1 MDHEN, CDR2 SYDVKM. The CDR3 covers 15 residues. The CDR3 protein is CASSFRDLKPDTQYF. The CDR3 DNA reads as TGTGCCAGCAGTTTCCGGGACCTCAAGCCGGATACGCAGTATTTT.

The chain has TRBV9 and TRBJ2-6; the match to TRBD2 covers 7 bases. J lost 4 bases, V lost 0 bases, and 4 bases had no gene match. The CDR3 covers 16 residues. CDR1 and CDR2 (germline): SGDLS, YYNGEE. CDR3 loop: CASSVAGGPGANVLTF. CDR3 DNA sequence: TGTGCCAGCAGCGTAGCGGGAGGTCCCGGGGCCAACGTCCTGACTTTC.

The V and J genes are TRBV6-5 and TRBJ1-1; a possible D gene is TRBD1 (5 bases). Per germline, CDR1 MNHEY and CDR2 SVGAGI. Deletions cut 2 bases from V and 8 bases from J, with 12 bases between. The CDR3 consists of 13 residues. The CDR3 nucleotides read TGTGCCAGCAGTTACACCTGGGACGGAGAAGCTTTCTTT. Protein product: CASSYTWDGEAFF.

The chain's CDR3 is CASSFGGGQPQHF. CDR3 sequence (DNA): TGTGCCAGCAGTTTTGGAGGAGGTCAGCCCCAGCATTTT. This chain links TRBV27 with TRBJ1-5; D remains unclear. The CDR3 covers 13 residues. V lost 3 bases and J 6 bases, leaving 9 bases between the germline ends. Per germline, CDR1 MNHEY and CDR2 SMNVEV (reference sequence).

This rearrangement joins TRBV2 to TRBJ1-6, with D uncertain. In germline, CDR1 is SNHLY, CDR2 FYNNEI. The germline V and J ends were trimmed by 3 bases and 9 bases, with 12 bases remaining between them. CDR3 size: 14 residues. CDR3 DNA sequence: TGTGCCAGCAGTGACCGCGGGGAAAGTTCACCCCTCCACTTT. Protein sequence: CASSDRGESSPLHF.

CDR3 DNA sequence: TGTGCCAGCAGTTCCCTGACTAGCGGGAAGATCGATGAGCAGTTCTTC. Translation: CASSSLTSGKIDEQFF. The chain carries TRBV6-4 and TRBJ2-1; 11 nucleotides agree with TRBD2. Germline V lookup: CDR1 MRHNA, CDR2 SNTAGT. This CDR3 spans 16 amino acids. The J segment lost 8 bases and the V segment lost 5 bases, leaving 11 bases of the junction unmatched.

The chain is built from TRBV20-1 and TRBJ2-1, with 13 bases fitting TRBD2. The CDR3 has 16 residues. Germline V gene sequence: CDR1 DFQATT, CDR2 SNEGSKA (reference sequence). V was pared by 3 bases and J by 9 bases, with 11 bases of the junction left unmatched. CDR3 in amino acids: CSASSGTSGKAGEQFF. The CDR3 nucleotides are TGCAGTGCTAGTTCAGGGACTAGCGGGAAGGCAGGTGAGCAGTTCTTC.

J is TRBJ1-1 and V is TRBV6-6; maybe TRBD1 (6 bases). The V end was cut by 6 bases, the J end by 2 bases, with 13 bases between. Germline loops: CDR1 MNHNY, CDR2 SVGAGI (reference sequence). The CDR3 sequence is 14 residues long. Written as DNA, the CDR3 is TGTGCCAGCAGCTACGGGACAAAAAACACTGAAGCTTTCTTT. Its translation is CASSYGTKNTEAFF.

This chain connects TRBV6-6 to TRBJ1-5; D gene unclear. The V end was cut by 6 bases, the J end by 1 base, with 7 bases between. The CDR3 covers 13 residues. Germline V gene lookup returns CDR1 MNHNY and CDR2 SVGAGI (reference sequence). CDR3 DNA: TGTGCCAGCAGGTTCATAAGCAATCAGCCCCAGCATTTT. It encodes CASRFISNQPQHF.

The chain carries TRBV7-6 and TRBJ2-1; TRBD2 matches 13 bases. The junction had 4 bases not matched to a gene; V was cut back by 2 bases and J by 3 bases. Germline lookup yields CDR1 SGHVS and CDR2 FNYEAQ. The CDR3 is 17 amino acids. CDR3 in amino acids: CASSLTGLAGFYNEQFF. CDR3 DNA sequence: TGTGCCAGCAGCTTAACGGGACTAGCGGGGTTCTACAATGAGCAGTTCTTC.

This sequence joins TRBV27 and TRBJ1-1; D gene ambiguous. This CDR3 contains 14 residues. Germline V lookup: CDR1 MNHEY, CDR2 SMNVEV (reference sequence). V lost 6 bases to trimming and J lost 3 bases, with 14 bases between them. The DNA for the CDR3 is TGTGCCAGCAGCCCCTCGTCGGTGGACACTGAAGCTTTCTTT. Its protein is CASSPSSVDTEAFF.

This chain joins TRBV30 and TRBJ2-1; tentative D call: TRBD2 (5 bases). Germline CDR1 reads GTSNPN; CDR2 reads SVGIG (reference sequence). Deletions cut 7 bases from V and 4 bases from J, with 14 bases between. The CDR3 is 13 residues long. The chain's CDR3 is CASRWRSYNEQFF. The CDR3 DNA reads TGTGCCTCAAGATGGAGGTCGTACAATGAGCAGTTCTTC. The full variable domain, rest sourced from reference TRBV30 and TRBJ2-1, is SQTIHQWPATLVQPVGSPLSLECTVEGTSNPNLYWYRQAAGRGLQLLFYSVGIGQISSEVPQNLSASRPQDRQFILSSKKLLLSDSGFYLCASRWRSYNEQFFGPGTRLTVL.